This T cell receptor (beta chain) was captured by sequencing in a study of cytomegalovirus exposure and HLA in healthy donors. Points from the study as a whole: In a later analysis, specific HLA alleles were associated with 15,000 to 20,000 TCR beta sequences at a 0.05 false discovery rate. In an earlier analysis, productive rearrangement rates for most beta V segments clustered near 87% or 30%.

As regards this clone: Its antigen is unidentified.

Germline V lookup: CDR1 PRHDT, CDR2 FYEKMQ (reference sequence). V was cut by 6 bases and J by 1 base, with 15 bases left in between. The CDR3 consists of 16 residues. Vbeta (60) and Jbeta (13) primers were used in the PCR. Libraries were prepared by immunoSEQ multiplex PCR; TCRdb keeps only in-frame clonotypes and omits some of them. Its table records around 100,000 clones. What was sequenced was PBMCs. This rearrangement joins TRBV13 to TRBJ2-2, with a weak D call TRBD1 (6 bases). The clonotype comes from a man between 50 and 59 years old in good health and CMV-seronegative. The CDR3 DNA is TGTGCCAGCAGGCCAACCGGGACAAAGAACACCGGGGAGCTGTTTTTT. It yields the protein CASRPTGTKNTGELFF.